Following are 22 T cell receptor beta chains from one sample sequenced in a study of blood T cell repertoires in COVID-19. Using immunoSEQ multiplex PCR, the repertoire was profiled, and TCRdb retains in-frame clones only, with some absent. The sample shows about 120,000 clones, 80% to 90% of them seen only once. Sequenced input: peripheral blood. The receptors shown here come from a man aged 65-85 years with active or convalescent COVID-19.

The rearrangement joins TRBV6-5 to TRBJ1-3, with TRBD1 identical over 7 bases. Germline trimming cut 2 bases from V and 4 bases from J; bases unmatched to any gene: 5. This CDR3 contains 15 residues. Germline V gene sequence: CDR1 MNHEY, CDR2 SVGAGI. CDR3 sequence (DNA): TGTGCCAGCAGTTACGACAGGGCTGGAGGAAACACCATATATTTT. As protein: CASSYDRAGGNTIYF.

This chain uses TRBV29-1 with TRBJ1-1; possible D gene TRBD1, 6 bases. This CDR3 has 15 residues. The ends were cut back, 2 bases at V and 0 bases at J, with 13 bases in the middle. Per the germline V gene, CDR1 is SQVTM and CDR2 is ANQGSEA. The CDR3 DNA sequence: TGCAGCGTTGAAACCGGACAGATCCTGAACACTGAAGCTTTCTTT. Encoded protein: CSVETGQILNTEAFF.

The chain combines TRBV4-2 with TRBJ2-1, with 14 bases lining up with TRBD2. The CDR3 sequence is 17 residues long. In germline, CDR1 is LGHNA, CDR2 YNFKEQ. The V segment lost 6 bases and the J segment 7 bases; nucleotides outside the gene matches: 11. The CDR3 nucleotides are TGTGCCAGCAGTCGTGGGACTAGCGGGGGCCTAGGGAATGAGCAGTTCTTC. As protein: CASSRGTSGGLGNEQFF.

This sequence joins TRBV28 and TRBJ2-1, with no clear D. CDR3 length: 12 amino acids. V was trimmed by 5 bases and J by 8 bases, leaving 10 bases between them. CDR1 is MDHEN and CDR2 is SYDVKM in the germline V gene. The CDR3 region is CASSPSVHEQFF. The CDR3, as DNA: TGTGCCAGCAGTCCCAGTGTGCATGAGCAGTTCTTC. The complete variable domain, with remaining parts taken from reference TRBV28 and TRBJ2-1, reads DVKVTQSSRYLVKRTGEKVFLECVQDMDHENMFWYRQDPGLGLRLIYFSYDVKMKEKGDIPEGYSVSREKKERFSLILESASTNQTSMYLCASSPSVHEQFFGPGTRLTVL.

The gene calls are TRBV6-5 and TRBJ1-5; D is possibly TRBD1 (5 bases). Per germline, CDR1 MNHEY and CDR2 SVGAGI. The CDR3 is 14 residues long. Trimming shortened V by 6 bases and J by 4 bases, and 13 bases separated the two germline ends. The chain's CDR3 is CASRAETDNQPQHF. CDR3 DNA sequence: TGTGCCAGCAGGGCCGAGACAGATAATCAGCCCCAGCATTTT.

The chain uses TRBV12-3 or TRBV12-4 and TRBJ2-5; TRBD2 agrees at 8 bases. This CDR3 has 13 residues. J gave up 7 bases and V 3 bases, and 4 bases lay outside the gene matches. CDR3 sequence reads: CASSFGTSGTQYF. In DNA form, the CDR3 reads TGTGCCAGCAGTTTTGGGACTAGTGGGACCCAGTACTTC.

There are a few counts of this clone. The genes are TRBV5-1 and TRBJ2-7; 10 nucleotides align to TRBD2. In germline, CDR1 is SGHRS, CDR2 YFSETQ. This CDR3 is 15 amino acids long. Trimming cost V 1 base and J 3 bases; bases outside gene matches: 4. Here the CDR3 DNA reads TGCGCCAGCAGCTTGAGGACTAGCGGCTTCTACGAGCAGTACTTC. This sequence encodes CASSLRTSGFYEQYF.

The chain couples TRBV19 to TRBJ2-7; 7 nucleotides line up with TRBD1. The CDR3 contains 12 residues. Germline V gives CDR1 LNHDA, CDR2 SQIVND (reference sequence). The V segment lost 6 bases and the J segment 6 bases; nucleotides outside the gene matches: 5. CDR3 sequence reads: CASSKQGFEQYF. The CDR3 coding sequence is TGTGCCAGTAGCAAACAGGGGTTCGAGCAGTACTTC.

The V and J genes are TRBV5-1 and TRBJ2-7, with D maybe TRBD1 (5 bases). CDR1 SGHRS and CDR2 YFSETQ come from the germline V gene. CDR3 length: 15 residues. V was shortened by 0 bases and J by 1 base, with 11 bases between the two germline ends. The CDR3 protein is CASSLGTTGSYEQYF. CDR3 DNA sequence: TGCGCCAGCAGCTTGGGGACAACTGGGTCCTACGAGCAGTACTTC.

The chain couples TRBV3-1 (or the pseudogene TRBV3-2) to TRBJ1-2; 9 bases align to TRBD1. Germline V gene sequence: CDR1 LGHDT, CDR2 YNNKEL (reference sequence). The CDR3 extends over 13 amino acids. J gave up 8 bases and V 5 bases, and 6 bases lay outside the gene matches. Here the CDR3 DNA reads TGTGCCAGCAGCGACGGGACAGGGAGGGGCTACACCTTC. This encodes CASSDGTGRGYTF.

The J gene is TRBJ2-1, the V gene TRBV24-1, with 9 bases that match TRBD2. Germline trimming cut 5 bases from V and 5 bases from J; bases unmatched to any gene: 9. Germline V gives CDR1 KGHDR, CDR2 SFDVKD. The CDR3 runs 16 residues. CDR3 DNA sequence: TGTGCCACCAGTGGGACTAGCGCGAACCACAACAATGAGCAGTTCTTC. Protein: CATSGTSANHNNEQFF.

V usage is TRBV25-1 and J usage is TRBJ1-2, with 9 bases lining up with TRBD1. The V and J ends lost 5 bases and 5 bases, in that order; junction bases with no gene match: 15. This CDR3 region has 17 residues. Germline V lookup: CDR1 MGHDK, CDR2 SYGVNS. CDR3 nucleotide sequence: TGTGCCAGCAGTCCAGGGGGGACAGGGATTTCTGGTTATGGCTACACCTTC. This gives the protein CASSPGGTGISGYGYTF.

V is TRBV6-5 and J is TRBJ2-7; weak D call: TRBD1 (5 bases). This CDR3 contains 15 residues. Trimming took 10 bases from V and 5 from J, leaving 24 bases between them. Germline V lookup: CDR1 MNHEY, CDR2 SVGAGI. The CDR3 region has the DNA TGTGCCATACCCTTAGGGGTCCTCCCCAGGGACGAGCAGTACTTC. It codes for CAIPLGVLPRDEQYF.

CDR3 amino acids: CASIEQQGQPQHF. CDR3 bases: TGTGCCAGCATCGAACAACAGGGTCAGCCCCAGCATTTT. The chain uses TRBV7-8 and TRBJ1-5, with D possibly being TRBD1 (6 bases). Trimming cost V 7 bases and J 6 bases, with 13 bases left between them. The germline V gene has CDR1 SGHVS and CDR2 FQNEAQ. The CDR3 loop spans 13 amino acids.

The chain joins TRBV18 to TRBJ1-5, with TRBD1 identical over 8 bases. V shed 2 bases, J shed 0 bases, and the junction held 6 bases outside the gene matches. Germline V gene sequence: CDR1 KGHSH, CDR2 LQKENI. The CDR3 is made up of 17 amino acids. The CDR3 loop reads CASSPSGTGFSNQPQHF. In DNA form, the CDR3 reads TGTGCCAGCTCACCATCCGGGACAGGTTTTAGCAATCAGCCCCAGCATTTT.

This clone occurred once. The DNA of the CDR3 is TGCAGCGTTCGGGGATCGGGATATGGCTACACCTTC. Its protein is CSVRGSGYGYTF. The chain combines TRBV29-1 with TRBJ1-2; D is undetermined. Germline-derived CDR1 and CDR2 are SQVTM and ANQGSEA. This CDR3 region has 12 residues. The ends were cut back, 5 bases at V and 5 bases at J, with 12 bases in the middle.

The CDR3 coding sequence is TGTGCCAGCAGCGCCCGGGAGTCCGTAAGGGAGCAGTACTTC. It is translated as CASSARESVREQYF. The rearrangement uses TRBV4-2 and TRBJ2-7, with D maybe TRBD2 (6 bases). The CDR3 spans 14 residues. The germline V and J ends were trimmed by 5 bases and 7 bases, with 18 bases remaining between them. From germline, CDR1 is LGHNA and CDR2 YNFKEQ.

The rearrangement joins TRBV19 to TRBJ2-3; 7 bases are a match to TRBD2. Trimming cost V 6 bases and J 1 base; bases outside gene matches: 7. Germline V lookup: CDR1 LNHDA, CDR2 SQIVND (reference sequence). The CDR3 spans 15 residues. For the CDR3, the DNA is TGTGCCAGTAGCCGTCAGCGGGGCGGCACAGATACGCAGTATTTT. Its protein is CASSRQRGGTDTQYF.

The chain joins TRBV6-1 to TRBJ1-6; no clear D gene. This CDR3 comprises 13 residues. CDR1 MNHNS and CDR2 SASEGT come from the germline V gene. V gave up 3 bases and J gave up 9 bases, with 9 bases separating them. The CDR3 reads CASSESLSSPLHF. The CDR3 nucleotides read TGTGCCAGCAGTGAGAGCTTAAGTTCACCCCTCCACTTT.

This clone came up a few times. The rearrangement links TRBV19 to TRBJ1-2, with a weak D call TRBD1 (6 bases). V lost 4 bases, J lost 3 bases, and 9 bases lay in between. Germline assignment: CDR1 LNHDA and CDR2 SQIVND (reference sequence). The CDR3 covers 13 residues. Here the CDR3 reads CASSNRVDYGYTF. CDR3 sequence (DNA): TGTGCCAGTAGTAACAGGGTGGACTATGGCTACACCTTC.

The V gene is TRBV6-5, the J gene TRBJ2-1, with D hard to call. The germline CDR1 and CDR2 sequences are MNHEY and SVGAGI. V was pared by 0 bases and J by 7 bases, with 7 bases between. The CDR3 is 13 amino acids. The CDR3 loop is CASSYSIRNEQFF. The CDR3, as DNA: TGTGCCAGCAGTTACTCGATCAGGAATGAGCAGTTCTTC.

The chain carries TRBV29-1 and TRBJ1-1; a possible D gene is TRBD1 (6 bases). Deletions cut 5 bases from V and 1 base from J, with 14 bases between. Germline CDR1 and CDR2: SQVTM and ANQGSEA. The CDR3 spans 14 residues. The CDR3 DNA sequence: TGCAGCGTTACACAGGGTGGAAGGAACACTGAAGCTTTCTTT. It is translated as CSVTQGGRNTEAFF.